Below are 15 T cell receptor beta chains sequenced from a single sample in a study of regulatory T cells in long-lasting Graves disease. TCR beta libraries were built with iRepertoire HTBI primers and Arm-PCR of CDR3 regions. Each CDR3 protein is one row after TCRdb ran MiXCR on the multiplex PCR reads. This table has a few hundred thousand distinct CDR3 sequences, about 22% appearing once. As to time point: persistent/refractory GD, antithyroid drugs over 5 years with positive TRAb. Researchers made the TCR library from RNA that was extracted from PBMCs. Here the sequenced sample was peripheral blood mononuclear cells (PBMCs), taken when the disease was refractory, from a patient treated with antithyroid drugs. All receptors come from a female donor with Graves disease.

With respect to this clonotype: The CDR3 does not close with the conserved phenylalanine or tryptophan, likely indicating a read error. The chain combines TRBV29-1 with TRBJ1-2, with 8 bases matching TRBD1. The CDR3 runs 13 residues. J gave up 10 bases and V 7 bases, and 14 bases lay outside the gene matches. Looked up from germline, CDR1 is SQVTM and CDR2 is ANQGSEA. The CDR3 sequence: CSAGQALRLDYTL. In nucleotides, the CDR3 is TGCAGCGCGGGACAGGCCTTGCGTTTAGACTACACCCTC.

This clonotype was seen only a few times. V and J are TRBV3-1 and TRBJ2-5; D may be TRBD1 (6 bases). CDR3 length: 16 residues. V was shortened by 2 bases and J by 4 bases, with 17 bases between the two germline ends. Per the germline V gene, CDR1 is LGHDT and CDR2 is YNNKEL (reference sequence). CDR3 residues: CASSQPTGTSRETQYF. CDR3 in DNA: TGTGCCAGCAGCCAACCGACAGGAACCTCCCGAGAGACCCAGTACTTC.

This clonotype came up a few times. The V call is TRBV11-3, the J call TRBJ2-1; TRBD2 agrees at 7 bases. The CDR3 length is 17 residues. V lost 4 bases to trimming and J lost 4 bases; unmatched junction nucleotides: 13. Germline lookup yields CDR1 SGHNT and CDR2 YENEEA. The CDR3 loop reads CASSSRWGSGNYNEQFF. The CDR3 DNA reads TGTGCCAGCAGCTCCCGTTGGGGAAGCGGGAATTACAATGAGCAGTTCTTC.

This clonotype has only a few counts. The rearrangement joins TRBV4-2 to TRBJ2-7; a weak D match, TRBD1 (6 bases). Germline-derived CDR1 and CDR2 are LGHNA and YNFKEQ. The CDR3 is 15 residues long. Trimming stripped 0 bases from V and 4 bases from J, with 13 bases between. CDR3 sequence (DNA): TGTGCCAGCAGCCAAGATTTTGGCAGGGGATACGAGCAGTACTTC. It codes for CASSQDFGRGYEQYF.

This clonotype came up many times. The genes are TRBV28 and TRBJ2-7, with 12 bases fitting TRBD1. Germline CDR1 and CDR2: MDHEN and SYDVKM. This CDR3 region has 15 residues. The ends lost 6 bases at V and 5 bases at J; junction bases unmatched: 8. For the CDR3, the DNA is TGTGCCAGCAGCCTTGGGGACAGGGGGCGCGACGAGCAGTACTTC. This sequence encodes CASSLGDRGRDEQYF. The whole variable domain, filled in from reference TRBV28 and TRBJ2-7, reads DVKVTQSSRYLVKRTGEKVFLECVQDMDHENMFWYRQDPGLGLRLIYFSYDVKMKEKGDIPEGYSVSREKKERFSLILESASTNQTSMYLCASSLGDRGRDEQYFGPGTRLTVT.

This clonotype appeared many times. The chain links TRBV12-3 or TRBV12-4 to TRBJ1-1; D gene unclear. V dropped 5 bases and J dropped 4 bases, with 17 bases sitting between them. The CDR3 runs to 15 residues. CDR3 in DNA: TGTGCCAGCAGTCCGTGGGCACCGCACTCCACTGAAGCTTTCTTT. Its translation: CASSPWAPHSTEAFF.

This clonotype was seen repeatedly, ten times or more. This rearrangement joins TRBV6-2 or TRBV6-3 to TRBJ1-5; 10 bases align to TRBD1. This CDR3 is 16 amino acids long. V trimming: 4 bases; J trimming: 7 bases; junction bases outside the gene matches: 10. Germline V lookup: CDR1 MNHEY, CDR2 SVGEGT. CDR3 in DNA: TGTGCCAGCAGTTCCTCGACAGGGGGCTTTCGACAGCCCCAGCATTTT. Translating it yields CASSSSTGGFRQPQHF.

V gene TRBV6-1 combines with J gene TRBJ2-7, with 12 bases that match TRBD1. Trimming removed 5 bases from V and 3 bases from J; junction bases left unmatched: 5. The V gene's germline CDR1 is MNHNS and CDR2 SASEGT. The CDR3 totals 15 residues. CDR3 amino acids: CASSLGTGGLYEQYF. CDR3 nucleotides: TGTGCCAGCAGTCTAGGGACAGGGGGCCTCTACGAGCAGTACTTC.

This clonotype has a count of ten or more. The chain employs TRBV28 and TRBJ2-7, with D possibly TRBD1 on 5 matching bases. Germline CDR1 is MDHEN and CDR2 is SYDVKM. Deletions cut 6 bases from V and 6 bases from J, with 15 bases between. This CDR3 is 13 amino acids long. The CDR3 nucleotides read TGTGCCAGCAGCCGACAGAGATCAAGCGAGCAGTACTTC. It encodes CASSRQRSSEQYF.

The rearrangement uses TRBV9 and TRBJ1-5; 7 nucleotides match TRBD1. There are 21 residues in the CDR3. Germline V gene data show CDR1 as SGDLS and CDR2 as YYNGEE. The trim removed 3 bases at V and 0 bases at J, leaving 21 bases unmatched. CDR3 sequence reads: CASSDRLRPGQQPHSNQPQHF. Written as DNA, the CDR3 is TGTGCCAGCAGCGACCGTCTACGACCGGGACAGCAACCCCATAGCAATCAGCCCCAGCATTTT.

As for this clonotype: A much larger clonotype is one base distant, so this may be a read error. The V call is TRBV28, the J call TRBJ1-2; 9 positions agree with TRBD1. The CDR3 contains 14 residues. Germline V lookup: CDR1 MDHEN, CDR2 SYDVKM. The CDR3 region has the DNA TGTGCCAGCAGGGAAACAGGGGGCCGCTATGGCTGCACCTTC. Amino acids: CASRETGGRYGCTF.

This clonotype was recorded at least ten times. The rearrangement uses TRBV28 and TRBJ2-7; 7 bases map to TRBD1. Looked up from germline, CDR1 is MDHEN and CDR2 is SYDVKM. The J segment lost 1 base and the V segment lost 2 bases, leaving 11 bases of the junction unmatched. The CDR3 extends over 17 amino acids. The CDR3 reads CASSLVLRDSPSYEQYF. CDR3 in DNA: TGTGCCAGCAGTTTAGTCCTCCGGGACAGTCCTTCCTACGAGCAGTACTTC. Drawing the rest from reference TRBV28 and TRBJ2-7, the complete variable domain is DVKVTQSSRYLVKRTGEKVFLECVQDMDHENMFWYRQDPGLGLRLIYFSYDVKMKEKGDIPEGYSVSREKKERFSLILESASTNQTSMYLCASSLVLRDSPSYEQYFGPGTRLTVT.

This clonotype was recorded many times. The gene calls are TRBV7-6 and TRBJ2-5; 8 positions match TRBD1. Trimming cost V 8 bases and J 2 bases; bases outside gene matches: 10. Germline CDR1 reads SGHVS; CDR2 reads FNYEAQ. This CDR3 has 15 amino acids. This CDR3 reads CASLRDGTGQETQYF. The DNA for the CDR3 is TGTGCCAGCCTCCGAGACGGGACAGGTCAAGAGACCCAGTACTTC.

This clonotype was seen many times. The V and J genes are TRBV12-3 or TRBV12-4 and TRBJ1-6; D gene uncertain. V lost 5 bases and J 6 bases, leaving 11 bases between the germline ends. This CDR3 is built from 14 residues. As DNA, the CDR3 is TGTGCCAGCAGTCCCGGCATCCCTAATTCACCCCTCCACTTT. Encoded protein: CASSPGIPNSPLHF.

V gene TRBV19 combines with J gene TRBJ1-5; the D gene is possibly TRBD1 (5 bases). Trimming shortened V by 1 base and J by 9 bases, and 16 bases separated the two germline ends. This CDR3 contains 15 residues. In germline, CDR1 is LNHDA, CDR2 SQIVND (reference sequence). CDR3 nucleotide sequence: TGTGCCAGTAGTATAGGAGGAGGGGCTTTTGGGCCCCAGCATTTT. Amino acids: CASSIGGGAFGPQHF.